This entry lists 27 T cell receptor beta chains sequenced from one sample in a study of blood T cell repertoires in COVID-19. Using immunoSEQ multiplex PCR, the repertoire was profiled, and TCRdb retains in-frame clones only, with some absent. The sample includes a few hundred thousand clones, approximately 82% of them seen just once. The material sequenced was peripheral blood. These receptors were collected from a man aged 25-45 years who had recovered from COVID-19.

CDR3 amino acids: CASSLAHQGYEQYF. In nucleotides, the CDR3 is TGTGCCAGCAGCTTAGCGCATCAGGGCTACGAGCAGTACTTC. V gene TRBV7-8 combines with J gene TRBJ2-7; TRBD1 might be the D (5 bases). Trimming pared 0 bases from V and 3 bases from J, leaving 9 bases between. The CDR3 consists of 14 residues. Looked up from germline, CDR1 is SGHVS and CDR2 is FQNEAQ.

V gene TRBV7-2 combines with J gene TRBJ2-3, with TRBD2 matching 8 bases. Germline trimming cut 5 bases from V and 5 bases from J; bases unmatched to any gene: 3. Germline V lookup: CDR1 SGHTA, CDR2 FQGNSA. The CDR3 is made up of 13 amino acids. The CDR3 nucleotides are TGTGCCAGCAGCCGGAGCGGGGGAGATACGCAGTATTTT. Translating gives CASSRSGGDTQYF.

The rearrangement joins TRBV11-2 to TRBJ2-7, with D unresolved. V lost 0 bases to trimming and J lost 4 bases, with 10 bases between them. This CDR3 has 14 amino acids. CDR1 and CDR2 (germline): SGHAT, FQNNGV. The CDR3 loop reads CASSLDNLPYEQYF. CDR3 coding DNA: TGTGCCAGCAGCTTAGATAACTTACCGTACGAGCAGTACTTC. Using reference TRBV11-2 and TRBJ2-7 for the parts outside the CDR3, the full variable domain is EAGVAQSPRYKIIEKRQSVAFWCNPISGHATLYWYQQILGQGPKLLIQFQNNGVVDDSQLPKDRFSAERLKGVDSTLKIQPAKLEDSAVYLCASSLDNLPYEQYFGPGTRLTVT.

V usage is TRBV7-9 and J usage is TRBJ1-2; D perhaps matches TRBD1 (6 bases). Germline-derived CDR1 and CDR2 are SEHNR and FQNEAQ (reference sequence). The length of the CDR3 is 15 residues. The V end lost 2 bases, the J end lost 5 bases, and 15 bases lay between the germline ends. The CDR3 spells CASSLNIGGPYGYTF. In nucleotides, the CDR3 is TGTGCCAGCAGCTTAAATATCGGGGGGCCGTATGGCTACACCTTC.

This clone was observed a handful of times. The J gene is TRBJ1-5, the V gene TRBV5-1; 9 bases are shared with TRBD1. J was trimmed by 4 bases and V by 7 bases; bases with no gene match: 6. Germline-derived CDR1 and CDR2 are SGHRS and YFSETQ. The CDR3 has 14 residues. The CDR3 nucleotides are TGCGCCAGCTGGGGGACAGGGAAAAATCAGCCCCAGCATTTT. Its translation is CASWGTGKNQPQHF.

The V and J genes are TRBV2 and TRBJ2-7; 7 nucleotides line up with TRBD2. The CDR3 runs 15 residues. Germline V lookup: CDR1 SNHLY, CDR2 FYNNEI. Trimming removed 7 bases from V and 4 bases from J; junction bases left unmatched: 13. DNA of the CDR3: TGTGCCAGCACCGGGGAGGGTAGCTTGTCTTACGAGCAGTACTTC. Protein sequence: CASTGEGSLSYEQYF.

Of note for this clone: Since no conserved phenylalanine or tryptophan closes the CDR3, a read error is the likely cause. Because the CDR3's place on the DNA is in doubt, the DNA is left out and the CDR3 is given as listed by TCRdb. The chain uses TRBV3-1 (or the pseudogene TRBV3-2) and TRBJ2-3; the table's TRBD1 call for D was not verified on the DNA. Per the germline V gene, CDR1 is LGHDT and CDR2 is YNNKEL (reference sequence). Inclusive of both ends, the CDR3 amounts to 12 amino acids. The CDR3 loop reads CASSQDVGTVTY.

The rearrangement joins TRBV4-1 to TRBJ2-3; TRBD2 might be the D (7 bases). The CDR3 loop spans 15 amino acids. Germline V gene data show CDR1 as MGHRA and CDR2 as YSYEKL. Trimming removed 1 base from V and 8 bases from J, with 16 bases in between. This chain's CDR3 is CASSQVQGGAATQYF. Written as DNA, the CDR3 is TGCGCCAGCAGCCAAGTGCAAGGGGGGGCAGCTACGCAGTATTTT.

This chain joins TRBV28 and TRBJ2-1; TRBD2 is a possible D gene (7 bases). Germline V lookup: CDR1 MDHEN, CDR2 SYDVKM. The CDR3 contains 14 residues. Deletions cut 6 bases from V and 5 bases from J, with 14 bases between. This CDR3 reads CASSRSRGHNEQFF. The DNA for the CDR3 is TGTGCCAGCAGCCGTTCGCGGGGGCACAATGAGCAGTTCTTC.

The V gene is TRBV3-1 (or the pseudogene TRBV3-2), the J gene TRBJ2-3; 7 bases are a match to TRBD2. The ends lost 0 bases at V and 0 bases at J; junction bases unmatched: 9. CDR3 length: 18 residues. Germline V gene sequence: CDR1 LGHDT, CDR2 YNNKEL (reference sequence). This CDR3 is CASSQELGGGTSTDTQYF. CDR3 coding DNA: TGTGCCAGCAGCCAAGAGCTGGGCGGGGGAACTAGCACAGATACGCAGTATTTT.

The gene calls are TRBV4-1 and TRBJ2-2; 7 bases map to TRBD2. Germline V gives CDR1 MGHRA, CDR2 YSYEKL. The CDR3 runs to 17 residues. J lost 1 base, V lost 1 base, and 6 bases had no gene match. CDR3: CASSQVWGGLNTGELFF. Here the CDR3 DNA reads TGCGCCAGCAGCCAAGTCTGGGGGGGATTGAACACCGGGGAGCTGTTTTTT.

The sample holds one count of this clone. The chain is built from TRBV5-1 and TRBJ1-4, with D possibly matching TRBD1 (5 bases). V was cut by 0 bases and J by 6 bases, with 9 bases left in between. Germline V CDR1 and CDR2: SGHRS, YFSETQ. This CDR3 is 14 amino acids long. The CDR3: CASSLGRGDEKLFF. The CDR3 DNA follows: TGCGCCAGCAGCTTGGGAAGGGGTGATGAAAAACTGTTTTTT.

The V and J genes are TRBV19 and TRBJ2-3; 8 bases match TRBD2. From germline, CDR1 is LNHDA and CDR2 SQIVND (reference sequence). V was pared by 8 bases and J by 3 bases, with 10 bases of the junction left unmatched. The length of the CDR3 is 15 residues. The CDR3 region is CASRPPGLVTDTQYF. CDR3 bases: TGTGCCAGTCGCCCCCCGGGACTAGTAACAGATACGCAGTATTTT.

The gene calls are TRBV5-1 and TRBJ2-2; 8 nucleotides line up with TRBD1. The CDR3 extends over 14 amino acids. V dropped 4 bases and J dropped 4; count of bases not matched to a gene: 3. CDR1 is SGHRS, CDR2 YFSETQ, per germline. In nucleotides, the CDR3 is TGCGCCAGCAGCCATGGACAGGGCACCGGGGAGCTGTTTTTT. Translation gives CASSHGQGTGELFF.

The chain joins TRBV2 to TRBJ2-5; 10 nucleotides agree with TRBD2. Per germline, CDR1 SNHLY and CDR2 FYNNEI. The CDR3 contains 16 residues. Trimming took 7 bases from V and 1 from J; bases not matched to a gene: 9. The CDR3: CASTKELAGFQETQYF. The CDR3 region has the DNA TGTGCCAGCACCAAGGAACTAGCGGGATTCCAAGAGACCCAGTACTTC.

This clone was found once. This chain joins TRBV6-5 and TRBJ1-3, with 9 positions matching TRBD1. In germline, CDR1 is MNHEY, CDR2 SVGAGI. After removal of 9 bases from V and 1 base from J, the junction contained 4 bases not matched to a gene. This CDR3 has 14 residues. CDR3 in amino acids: CASLQGASGNTIYF. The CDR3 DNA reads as TGTGCCAGTCTACAGGGGGCATCTGGAAACACCATATATTTT.

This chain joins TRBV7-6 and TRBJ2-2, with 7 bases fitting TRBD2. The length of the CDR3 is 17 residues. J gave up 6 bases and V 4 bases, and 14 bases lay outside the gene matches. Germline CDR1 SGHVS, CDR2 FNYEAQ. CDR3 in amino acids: CASSSSGRGIFPGELFF. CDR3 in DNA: TGTGCCAGCAGCTCCTCGGGGCGGGGGATCTTTCCCGGGGAGCTGTTTTTT.

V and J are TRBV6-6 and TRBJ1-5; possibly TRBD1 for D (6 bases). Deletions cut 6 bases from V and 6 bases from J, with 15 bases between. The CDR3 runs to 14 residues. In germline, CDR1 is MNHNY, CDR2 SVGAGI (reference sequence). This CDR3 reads CASSKTGERQPQHF. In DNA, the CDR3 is TGTGCCAGCAGCAAGACAGGCGAGCGTCAGCCCCAGCATTTT.

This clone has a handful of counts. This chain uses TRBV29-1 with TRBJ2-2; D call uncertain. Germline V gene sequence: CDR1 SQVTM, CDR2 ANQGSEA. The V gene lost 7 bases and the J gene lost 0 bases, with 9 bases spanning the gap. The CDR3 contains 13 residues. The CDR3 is CSAYSPNTGELFF. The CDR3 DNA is TGCAGCGCTTACTCACCGAACACCGGGGAGCTGTTTTTT.

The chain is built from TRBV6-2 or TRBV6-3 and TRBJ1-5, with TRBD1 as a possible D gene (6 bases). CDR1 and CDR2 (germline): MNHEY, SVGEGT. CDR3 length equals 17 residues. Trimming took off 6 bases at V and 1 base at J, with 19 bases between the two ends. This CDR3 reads CASSLQPGGTSNQPQHF. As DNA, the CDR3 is TGTGCCAGCAGCCTACAGCCGGGGGGCACAAGCAATCAGCCCCAGCATTTT.

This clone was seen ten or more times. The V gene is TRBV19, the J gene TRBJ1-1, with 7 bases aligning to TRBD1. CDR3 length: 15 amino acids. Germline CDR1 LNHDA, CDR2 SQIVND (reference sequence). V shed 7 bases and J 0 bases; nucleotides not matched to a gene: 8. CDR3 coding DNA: TGTGCCAGTAACTGGAGACAGGGCATGAACACTGAAGCTTTCTTT. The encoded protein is CASNWRQGMNTEAFF.

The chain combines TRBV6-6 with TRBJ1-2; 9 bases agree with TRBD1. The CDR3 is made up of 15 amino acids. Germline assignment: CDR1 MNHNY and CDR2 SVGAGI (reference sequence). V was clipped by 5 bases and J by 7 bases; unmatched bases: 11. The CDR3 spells CASSEGQGSQAGYTF. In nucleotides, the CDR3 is TGTGCCAGCAGTGAGGGACAGGGTAGTCAGGCTGGCTACACCTTC.

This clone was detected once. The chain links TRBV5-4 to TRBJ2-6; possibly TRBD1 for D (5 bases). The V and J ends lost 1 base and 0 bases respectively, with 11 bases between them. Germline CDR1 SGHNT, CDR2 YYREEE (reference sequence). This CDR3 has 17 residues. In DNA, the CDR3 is TGTGCCAGCAGCTTGCCAGGGCTAAGCTCTGGGGCCAACGTCCTGACTTTC. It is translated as CASSLPGLSSGANVLTF.

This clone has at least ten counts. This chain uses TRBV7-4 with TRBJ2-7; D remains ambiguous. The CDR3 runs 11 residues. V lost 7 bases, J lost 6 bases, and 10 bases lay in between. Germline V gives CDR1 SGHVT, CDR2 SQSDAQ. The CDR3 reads CASILSGEQYV. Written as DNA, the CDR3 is TGTGCCAGCATTCTGTCCGGCGAGCAGTACGTC.

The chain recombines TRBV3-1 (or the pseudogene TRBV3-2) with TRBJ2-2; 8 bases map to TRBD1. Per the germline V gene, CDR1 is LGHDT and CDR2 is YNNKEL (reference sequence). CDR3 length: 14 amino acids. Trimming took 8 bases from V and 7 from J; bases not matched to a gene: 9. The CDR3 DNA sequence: TGTGCCAGCGCCCTACAGGGGGGCGGCGGGGAGCTGTTTTTT. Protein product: CASALQGGGGELFF.

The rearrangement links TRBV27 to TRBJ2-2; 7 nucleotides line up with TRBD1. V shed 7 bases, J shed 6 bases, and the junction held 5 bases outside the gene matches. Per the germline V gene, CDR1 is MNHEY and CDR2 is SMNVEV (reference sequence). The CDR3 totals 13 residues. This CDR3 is CASNQGVAGELFF. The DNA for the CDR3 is TGTGCCAGCAACCAGGGGGTGGCCGGGGAGCTGTTTTTT.

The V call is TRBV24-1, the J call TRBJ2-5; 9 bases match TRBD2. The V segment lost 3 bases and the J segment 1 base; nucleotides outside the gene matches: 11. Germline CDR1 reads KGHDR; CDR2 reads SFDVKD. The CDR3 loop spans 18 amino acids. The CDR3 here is CATSDPPGAGGFQETQYF. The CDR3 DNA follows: TGTGCCACCAGTGATCCCCCAGGAGCGGGGGGCTTCCAAGAGACCCAGTACTTC.